The rows below give T cell receptor beta chains drawn from one sample of a study of shared clonotypes between healthy human individuals. The method was immunoSEQ multiplex PCR; TCRdb's version includes in-frame clones alone and lacks a portion of them. This sample has approximately 1,500,000 clones; 95% to 99% occur once, and the top ten carry 0.4% to 0.55%. The specimen was naive CD4+ T cells sorted from blood. These receptors were obtained from a young man in good health. The CDR3 runs from the conserved cysteine through the conserved F or W. A D gene is named only where the DNA matches it firmly.

>TRBV14|16|TRBD2|TRBJ2-7
CASSPLAGGLGYEQYF
TGTGCCAGCAGCCCGCTAGCGGGAGGTCTTGGCTACGAGCAGTACTTC
>TRBV19|13|NA|TRBJ2-5
CASSVGLRETQYF
TGTGCCAGTAGTGTGGGCCTTCGGGAGACCCAGTACTTC
>TRBV6-5|15|NA|TRBJ2-7
CASRLDPSEPYEQYF
TGTGCCAGCAGACTCGACCCATCCGAACCCTACGAGCAGTACTTC
>TRBV27|15|TRBD1|TRBJ2-1
CASSSGTGGEREQFF
TGTGCCAGCAGCTCCGGGACAGGGGGCGAGAGAGAGCAGTTCTTC
>TRBV27|14|NA|TRBJ2-1
CASNKGLEYNEQFF
TGTGCCAGCAACAAGGGGCTCGAATACAATGAGCAGTTCTTC
>TRBV15|17|NA|TRBJ1-5
CATSGRVGWVSNQPQHF
TGTGCCACCAGCGGAAGGGTAGGTTGGGTGAGCAATCAGCCCCAGCATTTT
>TRBV5-1|14|NA|TRBJ1-5
CASSLEGGNQPQHF
TGCGCCAGCAGCTTAGAAGGTGGCAATCAGCCCCAGCATTTT
>TRBV9|15|NA|TRBJ2-1
CASSARDFNNNEQFF
TGTGCCAGCAGCGCCCGGGACTTTAACAACAATGAGCAGTTCTTC
>TRBV7-9|15|NA|TRBJ2-2
CASSLGAANTGELFF
TGTGCCAGCAGCTTAGGCGCGGCGAACACCGGGGAGCTGTTTTTT
>TRBV28|13|NA|TRBJ2-7
CASQARQRGEQYF
TGTGCCAGCCAGGCGAGACAGCGTGGGGAGCAGTACTTC
>TRBV18|15|NA|TRBJ1-2
CASSPPGQRDYGYTF
TGTGCCAGCTCACCTCCCGGACAGAGAGATTATGGCTACACCTTC